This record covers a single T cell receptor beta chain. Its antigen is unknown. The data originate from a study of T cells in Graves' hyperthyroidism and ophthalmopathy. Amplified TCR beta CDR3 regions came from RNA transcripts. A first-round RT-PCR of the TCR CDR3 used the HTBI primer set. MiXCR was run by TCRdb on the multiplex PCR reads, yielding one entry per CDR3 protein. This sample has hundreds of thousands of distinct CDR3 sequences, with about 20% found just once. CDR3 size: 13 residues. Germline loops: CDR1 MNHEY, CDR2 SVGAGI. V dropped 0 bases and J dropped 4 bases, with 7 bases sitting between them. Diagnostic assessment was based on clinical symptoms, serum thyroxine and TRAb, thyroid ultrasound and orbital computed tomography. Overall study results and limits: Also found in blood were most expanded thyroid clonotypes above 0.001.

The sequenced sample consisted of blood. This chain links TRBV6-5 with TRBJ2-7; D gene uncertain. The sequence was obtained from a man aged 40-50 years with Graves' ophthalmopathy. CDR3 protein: CASSYSPSYEQYF. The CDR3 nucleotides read TGTGCCAGCAGTTACTCCCCGAGTTACGAGCAGTACTTC.